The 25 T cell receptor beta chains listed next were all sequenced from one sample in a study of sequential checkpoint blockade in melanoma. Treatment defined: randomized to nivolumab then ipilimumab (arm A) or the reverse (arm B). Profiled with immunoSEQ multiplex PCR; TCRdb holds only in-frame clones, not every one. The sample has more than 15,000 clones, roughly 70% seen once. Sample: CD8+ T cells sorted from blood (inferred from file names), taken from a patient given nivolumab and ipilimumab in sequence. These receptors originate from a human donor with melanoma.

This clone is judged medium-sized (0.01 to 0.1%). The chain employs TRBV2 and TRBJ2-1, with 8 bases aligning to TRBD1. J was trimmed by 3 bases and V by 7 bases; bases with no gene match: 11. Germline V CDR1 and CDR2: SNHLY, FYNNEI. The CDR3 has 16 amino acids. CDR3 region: CASTPFTGGYYNEQFF. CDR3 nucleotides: TGTGCCAGCACACCCTTTACAGGGGGGTACTACAATGAGCAGTTCTTC.

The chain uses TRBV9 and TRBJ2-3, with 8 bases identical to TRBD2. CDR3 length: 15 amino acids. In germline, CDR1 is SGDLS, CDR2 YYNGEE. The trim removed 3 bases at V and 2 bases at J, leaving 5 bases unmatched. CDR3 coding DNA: TGTGCCAGCAGCGGTCGAGCGGGAGACACAGATACGCAGTATTTT. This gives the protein CASSGRAGDTDTQYF.

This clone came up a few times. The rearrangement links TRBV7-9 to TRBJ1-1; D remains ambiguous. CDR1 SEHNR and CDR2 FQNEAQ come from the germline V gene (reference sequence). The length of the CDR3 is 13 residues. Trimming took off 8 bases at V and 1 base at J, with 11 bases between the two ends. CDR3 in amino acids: CASPSEGNTEAFF. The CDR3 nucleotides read TGTGCCAGCCCTTCCGAGGGGAACACTGAAGCTTTCTTT.

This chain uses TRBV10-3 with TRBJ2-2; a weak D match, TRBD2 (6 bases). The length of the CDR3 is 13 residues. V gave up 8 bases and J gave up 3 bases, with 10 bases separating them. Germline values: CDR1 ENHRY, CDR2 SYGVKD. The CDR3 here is CAIQGGDTGELFF. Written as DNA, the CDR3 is TGTGCCATCCAGGGAGGAGACACCGGGGAGCTGTTTTTT.

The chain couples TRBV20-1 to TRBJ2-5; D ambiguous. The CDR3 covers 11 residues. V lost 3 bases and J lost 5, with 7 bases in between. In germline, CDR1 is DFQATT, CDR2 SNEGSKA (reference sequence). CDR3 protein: CSASGEETQYF. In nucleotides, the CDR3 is TGCAGTGCTAGCGGAGAGGAGACCCAGTACTTC.

The CDR3 loop reads CASRKLAGGINEQFF. For the CDR3, the DNA is TGCGCCAGCAGAAAACTAGCGGGGGGTATAAATGAGCAGTTCTTC. The chain employs TRBV4-3 and TRBJ2-1, with 12 bases matching TRBD2. The V and J ends lost 6 bases and 7 bases, in that order; junction bases with no gene match: 7. The CDR3 is 15 residues long. Germline CDR1 reads LGHNA; CDR2 reads YSLEER.

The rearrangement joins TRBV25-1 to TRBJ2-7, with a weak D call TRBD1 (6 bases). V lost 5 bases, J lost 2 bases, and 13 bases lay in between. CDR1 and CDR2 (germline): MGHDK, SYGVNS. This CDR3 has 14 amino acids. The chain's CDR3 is CASSSLRDTYEQYF. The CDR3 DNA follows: TGTGCCAGCAGTTCACTCAGGGACACCTACGAGCAGTACTTC.

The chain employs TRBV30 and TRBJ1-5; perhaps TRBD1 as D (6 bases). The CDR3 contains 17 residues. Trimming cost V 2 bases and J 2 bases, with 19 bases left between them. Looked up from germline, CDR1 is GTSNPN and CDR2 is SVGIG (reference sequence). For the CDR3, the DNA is TGTGCCTGGAGTACCACTCCCGGGGGGCATGGCAATCAGCCCCAGCATTTT. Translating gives CAWSTTPGGHGNQPQHF.

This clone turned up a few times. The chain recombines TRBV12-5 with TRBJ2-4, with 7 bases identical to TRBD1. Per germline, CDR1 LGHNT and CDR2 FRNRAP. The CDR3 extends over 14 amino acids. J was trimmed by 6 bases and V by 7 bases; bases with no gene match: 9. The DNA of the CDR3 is TGTGCTAGTGCCGTGACAGGGTGGGGAAACATTCAGTACTTC. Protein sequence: CASAVTGWGNIQYF.

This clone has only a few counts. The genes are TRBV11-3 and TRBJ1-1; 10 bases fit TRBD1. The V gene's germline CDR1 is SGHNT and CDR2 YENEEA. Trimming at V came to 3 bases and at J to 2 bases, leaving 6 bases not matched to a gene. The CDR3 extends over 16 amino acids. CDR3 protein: CASSFLRQGANTEAFF. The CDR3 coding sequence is TGTGCCAGCAGCTTCCTACGACAGGGGGCAAACACTGAAGCTTTCTTT.

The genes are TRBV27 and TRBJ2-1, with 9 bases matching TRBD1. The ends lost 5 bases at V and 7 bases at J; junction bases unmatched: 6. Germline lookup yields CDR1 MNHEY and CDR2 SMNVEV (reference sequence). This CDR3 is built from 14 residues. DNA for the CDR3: TGTGCCAGCAGTCCTGGGACAGGGAGGAATGAGCAGTTCTTC. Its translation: CASSPGTGRNEQFF.

CDR3 region: CASSYFGENTEAFF. Written as DNA, the CDR3 is TGTGCCAGCAGTTACTTCGGGGAGAACACTGAAGCTTTCTTT. This sequence joins TRBV6-6 and TRBJ1-1; no definite D call. The CDR3 extends over 14 amino acids. Trimming cost V 1 base and J 1 base, with 7 bases left between them. Germline assignment: CDR1 MNHNY and CDR2 SVGAGI (reference sequence).

The CDR3, as DNA: TGTGCCAGCAGTGAATCTGGGACAGGGGGAATCTACGAGCAGTACTTC. It is translated as CASSESGTGGIYEQYF. V gene TRBV25-1 combines with J gene TRBJ2-7, with 11 bases matching TRBD1. CDR3 size: 16 residues. Germline values: CDR1 MGHDK, CDR2 SYGVNS. Trimming took 1 base from V and 3 from J; bases not matched to a gene: 5.

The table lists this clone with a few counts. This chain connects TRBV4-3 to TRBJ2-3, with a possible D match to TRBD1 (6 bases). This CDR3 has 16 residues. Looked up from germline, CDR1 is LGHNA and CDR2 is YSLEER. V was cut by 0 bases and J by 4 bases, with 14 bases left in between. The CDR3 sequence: CASSQDMASGADTQYF. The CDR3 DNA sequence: TGCGCCAGCAGCCAAGATATGGCGTCAGGGGCAGATACGCAGTATTTT.

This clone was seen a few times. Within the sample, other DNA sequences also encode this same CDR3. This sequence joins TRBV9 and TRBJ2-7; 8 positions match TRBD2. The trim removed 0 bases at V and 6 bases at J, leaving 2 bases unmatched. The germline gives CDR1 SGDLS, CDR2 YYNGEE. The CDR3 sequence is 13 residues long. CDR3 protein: CASSVAGGGEQYF. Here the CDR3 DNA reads TGTGCCAGCAGCGTAGCGGGAGGGGGCGAGCAGTACTTC.

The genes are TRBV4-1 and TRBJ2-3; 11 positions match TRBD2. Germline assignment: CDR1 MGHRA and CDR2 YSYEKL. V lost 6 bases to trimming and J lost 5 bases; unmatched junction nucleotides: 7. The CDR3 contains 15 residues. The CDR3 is CASSLAGGPGDTQYF. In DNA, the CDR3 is TGCGCCAGCAGTTTAGCGGGAGGGCCAGGAGATACGCAGTATTTT.

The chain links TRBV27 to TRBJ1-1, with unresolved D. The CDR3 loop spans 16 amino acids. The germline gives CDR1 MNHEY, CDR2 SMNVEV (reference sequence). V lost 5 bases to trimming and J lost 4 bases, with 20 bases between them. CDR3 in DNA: TGTGCCAGCAGTCTCACCTATGGAGGCCCGAGCACTGAAGCTTTCTTT. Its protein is CASSLTYGGPSTEAFF.

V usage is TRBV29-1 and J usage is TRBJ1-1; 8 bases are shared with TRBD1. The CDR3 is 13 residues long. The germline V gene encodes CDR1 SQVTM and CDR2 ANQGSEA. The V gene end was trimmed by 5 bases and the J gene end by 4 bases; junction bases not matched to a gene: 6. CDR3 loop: CSVQTGVSTEAFF. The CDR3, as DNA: TGCAGCGTTCAGACAGGGGTAAGCACTGAAGCTTTCTTT. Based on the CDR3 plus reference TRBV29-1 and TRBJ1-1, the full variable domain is SAVISQKPSRDICQRGTSLTIQCQVDSQVTMMFWYRQQPGQSLTLIATANQGSEATYESGFVIDKFPISRPNLTFSTLTVSNMSPEDSSIYLCSVQTGVSTEAFFGQGTRLTVV.

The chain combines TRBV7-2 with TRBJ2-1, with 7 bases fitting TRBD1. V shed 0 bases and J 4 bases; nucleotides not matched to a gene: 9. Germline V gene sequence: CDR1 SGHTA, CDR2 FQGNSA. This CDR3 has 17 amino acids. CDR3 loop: CASSLAFPGQHYNEQFF. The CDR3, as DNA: TGTGCCAGCAGCTTAGCTTTTCCGGGACAGCATTACAATGAGCAGTTCTTC.

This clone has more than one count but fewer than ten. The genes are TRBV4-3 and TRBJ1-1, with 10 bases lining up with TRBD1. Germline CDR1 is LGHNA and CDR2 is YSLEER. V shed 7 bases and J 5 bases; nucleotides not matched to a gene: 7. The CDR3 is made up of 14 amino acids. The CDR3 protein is CASTLSDRGTEAFF. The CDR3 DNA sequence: TGCGCCAGCACCCTGTCGGACAGGGGGACTGAAGCTTTCTTT.

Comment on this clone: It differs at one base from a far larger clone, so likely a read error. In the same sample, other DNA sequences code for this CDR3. The DNA for the CDR3 is TGTGCCAGCAGCCAAGAAGGGGGCACCTCGGGGAACTATGGCTACACCTTC. Amino acid sequence: CASSQEGGTSGNYGYTF. The chain joins TRBV7-9 to TRBJ1-2; 7 bases line up with TRBD1. The CDR3 runs to 17 residues. With 5 bases clipped from V and 2 bases from J, the junction kept 14 bases outside the gene matches. Germline assignment: CDR1 SEHNR and CDR2 FQNEAQ (reference sequence).

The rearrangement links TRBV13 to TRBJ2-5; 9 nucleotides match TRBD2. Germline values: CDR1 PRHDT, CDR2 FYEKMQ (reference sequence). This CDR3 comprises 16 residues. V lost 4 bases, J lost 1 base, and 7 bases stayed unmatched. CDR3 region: CASSSTSGPFQETQYF. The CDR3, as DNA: TGTGCCAGCAGCTCTACTAGCGGGCCGTTCCAAGAGACCCAGTACTTC.

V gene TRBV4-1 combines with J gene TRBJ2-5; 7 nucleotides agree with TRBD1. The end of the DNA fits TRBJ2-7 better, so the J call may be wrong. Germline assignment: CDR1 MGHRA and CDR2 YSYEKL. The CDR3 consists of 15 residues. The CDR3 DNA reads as TGCGCCAGCAGACCGCACAGGGGAGCAAACGACGAGCAGTACTTC. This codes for CASRPHRGANDEQYF.

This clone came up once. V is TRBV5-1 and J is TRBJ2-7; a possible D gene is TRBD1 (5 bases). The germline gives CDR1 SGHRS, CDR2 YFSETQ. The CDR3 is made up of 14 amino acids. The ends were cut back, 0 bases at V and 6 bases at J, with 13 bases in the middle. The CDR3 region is CASSLDAGLREQYF. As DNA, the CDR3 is TGCGCCAGCAGCTTGGATGCAGGGCTGCGCGAGCAGTACTTC.

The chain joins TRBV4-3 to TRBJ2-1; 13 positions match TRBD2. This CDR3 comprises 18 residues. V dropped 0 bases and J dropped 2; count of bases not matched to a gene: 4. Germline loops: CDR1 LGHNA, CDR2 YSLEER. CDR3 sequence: CASSQDSGLAGTYNEQFF. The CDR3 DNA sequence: TGCGCCAGCAGCCAAGATTCGGGACTAGCGGGAACCTACAATGAGCAGTTCTTC.